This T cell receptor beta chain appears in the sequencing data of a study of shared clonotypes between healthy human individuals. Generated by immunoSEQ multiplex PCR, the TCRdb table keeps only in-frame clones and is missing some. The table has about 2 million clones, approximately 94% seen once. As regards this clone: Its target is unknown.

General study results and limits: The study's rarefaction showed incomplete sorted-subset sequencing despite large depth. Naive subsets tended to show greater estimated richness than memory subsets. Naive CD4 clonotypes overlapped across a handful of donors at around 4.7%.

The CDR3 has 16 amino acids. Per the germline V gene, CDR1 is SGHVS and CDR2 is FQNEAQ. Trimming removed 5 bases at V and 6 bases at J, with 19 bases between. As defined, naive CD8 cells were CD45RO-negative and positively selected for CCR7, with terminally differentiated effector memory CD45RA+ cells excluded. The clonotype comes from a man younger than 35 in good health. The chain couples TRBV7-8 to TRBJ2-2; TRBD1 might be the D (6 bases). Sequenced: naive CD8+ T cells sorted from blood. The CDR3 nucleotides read TGTGCCAGCAGCGCATACAGGGTTTGGAAGGCCGGGGAGCTGTTTTTT. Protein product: CASSAYRVWKAGELFF. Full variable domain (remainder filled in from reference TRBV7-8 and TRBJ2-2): GAGVSQSPRYKVAKRGQDVALRCDPISGHVSLFWYQQALGQGPEFLTYFQNEAQLDKSGLPSDRFFAERPEGSVSTLKIQRTQQEDSAVYLCASSAYRVWKAGELFFGEGSRLTVL.